The entry that follows covers one T cell receptor (beta chain) sequence. Its specificity is not known. The CDR3 length is 14 residues. CDR1 and CDR2 (germline): MNHEY, SMNVEV (reference sequence). Trimming removed 2 bases from V and 8 bases from J, with 10 bases in between. The data belong to a study of human versus mouse CDR3 diversity and MHC coevolution. Findings and limits, study-wide: Some 1.6 million TCR beta clonotypes were estimated for humans, the largest repertoire.

The repertoire was sequenced with immunoSEQ multiplex PCR; TCRdb's copy has only in-frame clones and lacks some. The repertoire holds some 82,000 clones, with around 93% as singletons. Naive CD4 T cells, CD45RO-negative and CD62L-positive, were flow-sorted from PBMCs. The chain is built from TRBV27 and TRBJ1-6; D ambiguous. This TCR was recovered from a person aged 30-70 years in good health. Sequencing used naive CD4+ T cells from blood. The sample's subset: CD45RO-negative CD62L-positive naive CD4 T cells. This CDR3 reads CASSLEAIHSPLHF. The CDR3 DNA sequence: TGTGCCAGCAGTTTAGAGGCCATTCATTCACCCCTCCACTTT.